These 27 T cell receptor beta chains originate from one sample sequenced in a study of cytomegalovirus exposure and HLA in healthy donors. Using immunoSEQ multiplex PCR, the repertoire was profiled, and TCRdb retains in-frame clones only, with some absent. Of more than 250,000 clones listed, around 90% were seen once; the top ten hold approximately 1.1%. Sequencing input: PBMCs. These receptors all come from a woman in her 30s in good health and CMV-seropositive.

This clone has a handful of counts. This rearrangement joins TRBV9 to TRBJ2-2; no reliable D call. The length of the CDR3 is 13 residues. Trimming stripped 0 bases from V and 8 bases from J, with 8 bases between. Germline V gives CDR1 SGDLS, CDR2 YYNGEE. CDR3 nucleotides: TGTGCCAGCAGCGTAGTGTTACAGGGGGAGCTGTTTTTT. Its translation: CASSVVLQGELFF. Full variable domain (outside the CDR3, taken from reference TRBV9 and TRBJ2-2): DSGVTQTPKHLITATGQRVTLRCSPRSGDLSVYWYQQSLDQGLQFLIQYYNGEERAKGNILERFSAQQFPDLHSELNLSSLELGDSALYFCASSVVLQGELFFGEGSRLTVL.

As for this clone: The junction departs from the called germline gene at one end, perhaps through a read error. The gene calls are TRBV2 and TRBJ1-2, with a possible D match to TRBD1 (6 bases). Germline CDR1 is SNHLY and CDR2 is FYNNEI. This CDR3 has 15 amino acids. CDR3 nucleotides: TGTGCCAGCAGCGAAGGACAGAATATTAACTATGGCTACACCTTC. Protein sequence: CASSEGQNINYGYTF.

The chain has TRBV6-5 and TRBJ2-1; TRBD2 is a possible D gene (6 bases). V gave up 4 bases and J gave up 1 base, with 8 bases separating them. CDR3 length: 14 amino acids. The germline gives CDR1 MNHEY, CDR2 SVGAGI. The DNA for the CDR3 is TGTGCCAGCAGTTTAGCGGTTTCCTACAATGAGCAGTTCTTC. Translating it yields CASSLAVSYNEQFF.

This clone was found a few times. The CDR3 nucleotides are TGTGCCCTGGGCCCCAGGGAGAACTATGGCTACACCTTC. Its translation: CALGPRENYGYTF. The gene calls are TRBV30 and TRBJ1-2; D is perhaps TRBD1 (5 bases). The CDR3 is 13 residues long. The ends were cut back, 8 bases at V and 2 bases at J, with 15 bases in the middle. Germline values: CDR1 GTSNPN, CDR2 SVGIG (reference sequence).

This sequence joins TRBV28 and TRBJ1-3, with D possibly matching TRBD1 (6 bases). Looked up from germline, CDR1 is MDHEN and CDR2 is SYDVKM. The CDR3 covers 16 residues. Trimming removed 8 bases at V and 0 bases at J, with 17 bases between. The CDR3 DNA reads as TGTGCCAGCGCCTCGGGGGCTTTCGACTCTGGAAACACCATATATTTT. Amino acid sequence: CASASGAFDSGNTIYF. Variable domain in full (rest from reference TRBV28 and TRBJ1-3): DVKVTQSSRYLVKRTGEKVFLECVQDMDHENMFWYRQDPGLGLRLIYFSYDVKMKEKGDIPEGYSVSREKKERFSLILESASTNQTSMYLCASASGAFDSGNTIYFGEGSWLTVV.

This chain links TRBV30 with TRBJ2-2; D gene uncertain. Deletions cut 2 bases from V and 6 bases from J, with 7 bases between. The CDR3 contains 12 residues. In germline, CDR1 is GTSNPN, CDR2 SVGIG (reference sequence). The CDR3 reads CAWSPQAGELFF. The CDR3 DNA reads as TGTGCCTGGAGTCCCCAGGCCGGGGAGCTGTTTTTT.

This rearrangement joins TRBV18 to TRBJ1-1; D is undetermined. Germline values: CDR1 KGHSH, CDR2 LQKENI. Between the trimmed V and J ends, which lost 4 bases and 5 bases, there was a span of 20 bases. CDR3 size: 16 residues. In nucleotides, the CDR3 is TGTGCCAGCTCACGGAGGAGGGCCGAAGCCGGGACTGAAGCTTTCTTT. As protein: CASSRRRAEAGTEAFF.

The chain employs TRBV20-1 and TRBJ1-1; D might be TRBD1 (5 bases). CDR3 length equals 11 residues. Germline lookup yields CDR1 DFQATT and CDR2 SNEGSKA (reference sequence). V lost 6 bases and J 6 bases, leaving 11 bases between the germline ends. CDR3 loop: CSATDRSEAFF. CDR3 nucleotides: TGCAGTGCCACTGACAGATCTGAAGCTTTCTTT.

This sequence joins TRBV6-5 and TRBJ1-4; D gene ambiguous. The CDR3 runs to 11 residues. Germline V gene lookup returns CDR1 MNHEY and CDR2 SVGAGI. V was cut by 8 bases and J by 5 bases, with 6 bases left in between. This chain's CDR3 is CASGVNEKLFF. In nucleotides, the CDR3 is TGTGCCAGCGGAGTGAATGAAAAACTGTTTTTT.

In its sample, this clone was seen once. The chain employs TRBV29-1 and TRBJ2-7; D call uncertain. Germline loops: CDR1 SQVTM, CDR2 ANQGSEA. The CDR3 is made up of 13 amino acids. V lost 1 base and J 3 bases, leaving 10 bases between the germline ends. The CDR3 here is CSVEVGLDYEQYF. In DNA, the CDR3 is TGCAGCGTTGAAGTGGGTCTTGACTACGAGCAGTACTTC.

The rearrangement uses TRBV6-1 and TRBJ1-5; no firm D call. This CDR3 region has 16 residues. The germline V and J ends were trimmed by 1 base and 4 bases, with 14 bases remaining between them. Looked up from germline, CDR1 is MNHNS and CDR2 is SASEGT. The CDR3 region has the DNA TGTGCCAGCAGTGAAGTAGGTTGGTCAGGTAATCAGCCCCAGCATTTT. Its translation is CASSEVGWSGNQPQHF.

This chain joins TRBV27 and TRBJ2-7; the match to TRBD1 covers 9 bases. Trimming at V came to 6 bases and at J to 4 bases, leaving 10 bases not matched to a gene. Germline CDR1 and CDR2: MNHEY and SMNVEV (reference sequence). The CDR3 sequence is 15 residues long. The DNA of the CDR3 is TGTGCCAGCAGACTAACAGGGGGCGGCTGGTACGAGCAGTACTTC. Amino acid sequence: CASRLTGGGWYEQYF.

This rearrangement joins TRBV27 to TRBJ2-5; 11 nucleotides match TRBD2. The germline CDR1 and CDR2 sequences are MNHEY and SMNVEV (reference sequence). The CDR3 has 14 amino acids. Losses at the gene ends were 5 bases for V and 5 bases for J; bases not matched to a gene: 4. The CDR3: CASSQLAGDETQYF. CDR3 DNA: TGTGCCAGCAGTCAACTAGCGGGAGATGAGACCCAGTACTTC.

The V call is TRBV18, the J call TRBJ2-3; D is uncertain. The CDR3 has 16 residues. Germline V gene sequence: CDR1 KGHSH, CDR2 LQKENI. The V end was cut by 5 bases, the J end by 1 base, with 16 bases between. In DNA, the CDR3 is TGTGCCAGCTCAAACCGACCTCCCGGTGGCACAGATACGCAGTATTTT. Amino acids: CASSNRPPGGTDTQYF. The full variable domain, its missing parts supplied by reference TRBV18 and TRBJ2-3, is NAGVMQNPRHLVRRRGQEARLRCSPMKGHSHVYWYRQLPEEGLKFMVYLQKENIIDESGMPKERFSAEFPKEGPSILRIQQVVRGDSAAYFCASSNRPPGGTDTQYFGPGTRLTVL.

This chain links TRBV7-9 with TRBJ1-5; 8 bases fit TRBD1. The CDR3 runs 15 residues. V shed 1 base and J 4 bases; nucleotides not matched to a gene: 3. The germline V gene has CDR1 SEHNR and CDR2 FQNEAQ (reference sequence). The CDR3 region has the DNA TGTGCCAGCAGCTTAGGGACAGGGAGAAATCAGCCCCAGCATTTT. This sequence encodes CASSLGTGRNQPQHF.

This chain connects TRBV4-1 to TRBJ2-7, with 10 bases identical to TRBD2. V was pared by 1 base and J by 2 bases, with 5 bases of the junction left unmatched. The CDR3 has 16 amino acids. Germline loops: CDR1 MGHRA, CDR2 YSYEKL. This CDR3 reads CASSQGLAGRTYEQYF. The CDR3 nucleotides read TGCGCCAGCAGCCAAGGACTAGCGGGTCGCACCTACGAGCAGTACTTC.

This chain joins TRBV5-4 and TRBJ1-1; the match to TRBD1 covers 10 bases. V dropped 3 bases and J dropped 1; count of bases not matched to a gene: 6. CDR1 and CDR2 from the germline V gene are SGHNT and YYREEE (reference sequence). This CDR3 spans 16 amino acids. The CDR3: CASSSRTGGPNTEAFF. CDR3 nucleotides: TGTGCCAGCAGCTCCCGGACAGGGGGACCGAACACTGAAGCTTTCTTT.

This CDR3 is CASSNLGRAEAFF. CDR3 DNA: TGTGCCAGTAGTAATTTGGGCAGAGCTGAAGCTTTCTTT. The chain links TRBV19 to TRBJ1-1; no firm D call. The CDR3 loop spans 13 amino acids. CDR1 and CDR2 (germline): LNHDA, SQIVND (reference sequence). V was shortened by 4 bases and J by 6 bases, with 12 bases between the two germline ends. The variable domain in full, completed from reference TRBV19 and TRBJ1-1, reads DGGITQSPKYLFRKEGQNVTLSCEQNLNHDAMYWYRQDPGQGLRLIYYSQIVNDFQKGDIAEGYSVSREKKESFPLTVTSAQKNPTAFYLCASSNLGRAEAFFGQGTRLTVV.

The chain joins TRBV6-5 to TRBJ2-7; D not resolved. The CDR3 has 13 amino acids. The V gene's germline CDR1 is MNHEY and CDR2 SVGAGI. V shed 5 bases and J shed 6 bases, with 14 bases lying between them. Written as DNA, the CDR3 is TGTGCCAGCAGTCGGCCCCTATCAGGCGAGCAGTACTTC. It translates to CASSRPLSGEQYF.

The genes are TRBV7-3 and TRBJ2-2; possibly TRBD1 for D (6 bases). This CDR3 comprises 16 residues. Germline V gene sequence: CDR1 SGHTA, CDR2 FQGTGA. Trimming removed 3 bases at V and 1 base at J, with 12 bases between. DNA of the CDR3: TGTGCCAGCAGCTTGGTTCCGGGACAGAACACCGGGGAGCTGTTTTTT. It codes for CASSLVPGQNTGELFF.

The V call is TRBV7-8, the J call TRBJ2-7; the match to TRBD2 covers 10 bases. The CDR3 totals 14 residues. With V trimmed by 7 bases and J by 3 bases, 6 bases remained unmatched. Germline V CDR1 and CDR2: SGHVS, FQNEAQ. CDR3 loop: CASKSPSGSYEQYF. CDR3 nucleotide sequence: TGTGCCAGCAAGAGCCCTAGCGGGAGCTACGAGCAGTACTTC.

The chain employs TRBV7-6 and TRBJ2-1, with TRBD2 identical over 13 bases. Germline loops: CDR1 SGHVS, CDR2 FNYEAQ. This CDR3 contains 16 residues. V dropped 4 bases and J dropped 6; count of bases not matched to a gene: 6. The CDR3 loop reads CASSYTGTSGINEQFF. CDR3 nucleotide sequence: TGTGCCAGCAGCTACACCGGGACTAGCGGGATCAATGAGCAGTTCTTC.

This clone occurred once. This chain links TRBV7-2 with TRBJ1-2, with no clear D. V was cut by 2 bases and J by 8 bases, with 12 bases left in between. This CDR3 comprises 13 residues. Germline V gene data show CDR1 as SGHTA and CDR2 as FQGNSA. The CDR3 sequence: CASSLQEVSGYTF. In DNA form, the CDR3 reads TGTGCCAGCAGCTTACAGGAGGTTTCGGGCTACACCTTC. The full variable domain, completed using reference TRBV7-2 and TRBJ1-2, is GAGVSQSPSNKVTEKGKDVELRCDPISGHTALYWYRQSLGQGLEFLIYFQGNSAPDKSGLPSDRFSAERTGGSVSTLTIQRTQQEDSAVYLCASSLQEVSGYTFGSGTRLTVV.

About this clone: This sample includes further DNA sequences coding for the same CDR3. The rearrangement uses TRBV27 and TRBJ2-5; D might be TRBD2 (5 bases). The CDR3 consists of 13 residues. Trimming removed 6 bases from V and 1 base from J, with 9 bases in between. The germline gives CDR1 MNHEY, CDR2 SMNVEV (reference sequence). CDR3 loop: CASRSGGQETQYF. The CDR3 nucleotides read TGTGCCAGCAGATCTGGAGGCCAAGAGACCCAGTACTTC.

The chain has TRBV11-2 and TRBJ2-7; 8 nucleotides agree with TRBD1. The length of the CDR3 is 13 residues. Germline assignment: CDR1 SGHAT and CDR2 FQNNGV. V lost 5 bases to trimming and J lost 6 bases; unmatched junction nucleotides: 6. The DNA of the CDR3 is TGTGCCAGCAGCACAAACAGGGGGACCGAGCAGTACTTC. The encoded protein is CASSTNRGTEQYF.

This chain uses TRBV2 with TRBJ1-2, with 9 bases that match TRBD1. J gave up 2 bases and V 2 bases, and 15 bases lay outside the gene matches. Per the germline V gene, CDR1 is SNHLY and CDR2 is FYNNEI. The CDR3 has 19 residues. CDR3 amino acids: CASSEPAARGGTGNYGYTF. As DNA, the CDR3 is TGTGCCAGCAGTGAACCCGCCGCGAGGGGGGGGACAGGGAACTATGGCTACACCTTC.

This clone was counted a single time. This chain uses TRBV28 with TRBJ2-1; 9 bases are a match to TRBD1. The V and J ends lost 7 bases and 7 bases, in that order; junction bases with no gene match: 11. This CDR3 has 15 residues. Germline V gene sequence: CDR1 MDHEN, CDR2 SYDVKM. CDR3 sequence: CASTSGTGWPNEQFF. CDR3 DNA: TGTGCCAGCACCTCAGGGACAGGGTGGCCGAATGAGCAGTTCTTC.